This is a list of T cell receptor beta chains from one sample in a study of early T cells in non-severe SARS-CoV-2 infection. TCRdb reprocessed the 5' RACE reads via MiXCR and lists one record per CDR3 protein. The table records 70,000 to 90,000 distinct CDR3 sequences, less than 15% of them present only once. Material: whole blood. These receptors all come from an adult who was a healthcare worker with PCR-confirmed SARS-CoV-2 infection or an uninfected control (not recorded which). Each CDR3 is given with its conserved first and last residue. D genes are given only for firm matches. Expanded clones are given a class, and other clones once, few, many or no size at all.

>many|TRBJ2-3|TRBV15|NA
TGTGCCACCAGCAGAGGGGGGGTCAGTGCAGATACGCAGTATTTT
CATSRGGVSADTQYF
>few|TRBJ2-1|TRBV12-3/TRBV12-4|TRBD2
TGTGCCAGCAGCAAACTAGCGGGAGGAATGAATGAGCAGTTCTTC
CASSKLAGGMNEQFF
>NA|TRBJ2-3|TRBV7-9|TRBD2
TGTGCCAGCAGCCCCCGGGCGGGAGTGGCAGATACGCAGTATTTT
CASSPRAGVADTQYF
>NA|TRBJ2-7|TRBV30|NA
TGTGCCTGGAGTCCTGGGGTCCCTTCTAAGGATGAGCAGTACTTC
CAWSPGVPSKDEQYF
>NA|TRBJ1-1|TRBV28|NA
TGTGCCAGCAGGCTCGGACAGATGAACACTGAAGCTTTCTTT
CASRLGQMNTEAFF
>many|TRBJ2-7|TRBV28|NA
TGTGCCTGCCGGGGGTTTGACGAGCAGTACTTC
CACRGFDEQYF
>NA|TRBJ2-1|TRBV6-6|NA
TGTGCCAGCAGTTACGACCAGATCAGGGGTGAGCAGTTCTTC
CASSYDQIRGEQFF
>NA|TRBJ1-6|TRBV30|NA
TGTGCCTGGACGGGGGGCGCCTATAATTCACCCCTCCACTTT
CAWTGGAYNSPLHF
>many|TRBJ2-5|TRBV4-1|TRBD2
TGCGCCAGCAGCCATCTTTGGCGGGAGTTCCAAGAGACCCAGTACTTC
CASSHLWREFQETQYF
>few|TRBJ1-2|TRBV6-5|NA
TGTGCCAGCAGTTACGGAAGGTTGAGTGACTACACCTTC
CASSYGRLSDYTF
>NA|TRBJ2-7|TRBV7-3|TRBD2
TGTGCCAGCAGCTTAGGAAATAGCGGGAGGAACGAGCAGTACTTC
CASSLGNSGRNEQYF
>NA|TRBJ1-4|TRBV7-9|TRBD1
TGTGCCAGCAGCTCATCCCGGGACAGGGTAAATGAAAAACTGTTTTTT
CASSSSRDRVNEKLFF
>NA|TRBJ2-3|TRBV5-4|TRBD2
TGTGCCAGCAGCTCCGGGACTAGCGGGCCTAGCACAGATACGCAGTATTTT
CASSSGTSGPSTDTQYF
>NA|TRBJ1-5|TRBV4-1|NA
TGCGCCAGCAGCCAAGATCAGCCAGTTAACTTTCCCCAGCATTTT
CASSQDQPVNFPQHF
>many|TRBJ2-2|TRBV7-6|NA
TGTGCCAGCAGCTTGAGGGCCGCGGACACCGGGGAGCTGTTTTTT
CASSLRAADTGELFF
>many|TRBJ2-7|TRBV28|NA
TGTGCCAGCAGTTGGGACTCCTACGAGCAGTACTTC
CASSWDSYEQYF
>few|TRBJ2-1|TRBV29-1|TRBD1
TGCAGCGTTGAGGGGGACCGACAGGGCGCGTTCTTC
CSVEGDRQGAFF
>few|TRBJ2-6|TRBV7-9|NA
TGTGCCAGCAGCCCCAGCGGATCTGGGGCCAACGTCCTGACTTTC
CASSPSGSGANVLTF
>NA|TRBJ1-2|TRBV7-9|NA
TGTGCCAGCAGCCCCCAGGACCGAGGGTATGGTGGCTACACCTTC
CASSPQDRGYGGYTF
>NA|TRBJ1-3|TRBV12-3/TRBV12-4|TRBD1
TGTGCCAGCAGCGCTCAGGGGGCTGGATCTGGAAACACCATATATTTT
CASSAQGAGSGNTIYF
>few|TRBJ2-7|TRBV20-1|TRBD1
TGCAGTGCCGGACAGGGAGCATACGAGCAGTACTTC
CSAGQGAYEQYF
>NA|TRBJ1-1|TRBV18|NA
TGTGCCAGCTCACCCGACAGGAAGAACACTGAAGTTTTCTTT
CASSPDRKNTEVFF
>NA|TRBJ2-1|TRBV28|TRBD2
TGTGCCAGCAGTGGACTAGGCAATGAGCAGTTCTTC
CASSGLGNEQFF
>NA|TRBJ2-5|TRBV5-1|TRBD1
TGCGCCAGCAGCTTTGGGACAGCTGAAGAGACCCAGTACTTC
CASSFGTAEETQYF
>many|TRBJ1-1|TRBV6-5|NA
TGTGCCAGCACTTCGGGACATAGAACTGAAGCTTTCTTT
CASTSGHRTEAFF
>few|TRBJ1-2|TRBV27|NA
TGTGCCAGCAGTTCGGACGGTAACTATGGCTACACCTTC
CASSSDGNYGYTF
>few|TRBJ1-3|TRBV11-2|NA
TGTGCCAGCAGTTCGGGGCGGGGCGCGTCTGGAAACACCATATATTTT
CASSSGRGASGNTIYF
>few|TRBJ2-7|TRBV7-2|NA
TGTGCCAGCAGCTTTCCCCCCCCCAGAGGCCACTACGAGCAGTACTTC
CASSFPPPRGHYEQYF
>NA|TRBJ1-4|TRBV27|NA
TGTGCCAGCAGTACGACTGGGTTCGTGGGATCGAATAATGAAAAACTGTTTTTT
CASSTTGFVGSNNEKLFF
>few|TRBJ2-7|TRBV9|NA
TGTGCCAGCAGCGTAGGACCGAAGGGTTACGAGCAGTACTTC
CASSVGPKGYEQYF
>NA|TRBJ2-5|TRBV20-1|NA
TGCAGTGCTAGAGATCACGGAGAGACCCAGTACTTC
CSARDHGETQYF
>many|TRBJ2-1|TRBV24-1|TRBD2
TGTGCCACCGGCGGGACTAGCGTCGGCTCCTACAATGAGCAGTTCTTC
CATGGTSVGSYNEQFF
>few|TRBJ2-7|TRBV20-1|NA
TGCAGTGCTAGAGCGGCAGGGCGAGAGCAGTACTTC
CSARAAGREQYF
>many|TRBJ2-2|TRBV4-2|NA
TGTGCCAGCAGCCAATCCGCCGGGACTGTGACCGGGGAGCTGTTTTTT
CASSQSAGTVTGELFF
>few|TRBJ2-2|TRBV20-1|NA
TGCAGTGCTGCCCGGGATACCGCGAACACCGGGGAGCTGTTTTTT
CSAARDTANTGELFF
>many|TRBJ2-4|TRBV7-8|NA
TGTGCCAGCAGCCCTAGGGTGGCGGTGCCTAATGGGATTCAGTACTTC
CASSPRVAVPNGIQYF
>NA|TRBJ2-5|TRBV3-1|NA
TGTGCCAGCAGCCGCAGGGGTGGCCTTAAGGAGACCCAGTACTTC
CASSRRGGLKETQYF
>many|TRBJ2-3|TRBV20-1|NA
TGCAGTGCTCCCCGTGAGAATTCAGATACGCAGTATTTT
CSAPRENSDTQYF
>many|TRBJ2-1|TRBV6-4|TRBD1
TGTGCCAGCAGAAGGGACAGCTCCTACAATGAGCAGTTCTTC
CASRRDSSYNEQFF
>few|TRBJ2-1|TRBV11-2|NA
TGTGCCAGCAGCTTAGCAGGCAATGAGCAGTTCTTC
CASSLAGNEQFF
>few|TRBJ2-5|TRBV6-5|NA
TGTGCCAGCAGTCCCGAGGTCCGGGGGGAGACCCAGTACTTC
CASSPEVRGETQYF
>NA|TRBJ2-7|TRBV5-6|NA
TGTGCCAGCAGCTTCTGGACGGGGGAGGAGCAGTACTTC
CASSFWTGEEQYF
>NA|TRBJ1-1|TRBV28|NA
TGCCCCCTAGGGGAGAACACTGAAGCTTTCTTT
CPLGENTEAFF
>NA|TRBJ2-1|TRBV18|NA
TGTGCCAGCTCACCAGGGGGCAATGAGCAGTTCTTC
CASSPGGNEQFF
>many|TRBJ1-1|TRBV5-1|NA
TGCGCCAGCAGCCCCGGCGGGGCATACACTGAAGCTTTCTTT
CASSPGGAYTEAFF
>NA|TRBJ2-1|TRBV12-3/TRBV12-4|TRBD2
TGTGCCAGCAGTCCCCAAGCTAGCGGGACGAACAATGAGCAGTTCTTC
CASSPQASGTNNEQFF
>few|TRBJ2-5|TRBV7-3|TRBD1
TGTGCCAGCAGCTTATTCGGGACAGGCAAAGAGACCCAGTACTTC
CASSLFGTGKETQYF
>NA|TRBJ2-5|TRBV5-1|TRBD2
TGCGCCAGCAGCTCCTTACCCCTAGCGGGGGGGGAGACCCAGTACTTC
CASSSLPLAGGETQYF
>few|TRBJ2-4|TRBV28|NA
TGTGCCAGCAGCACCCTAGGAATAGCCAAAAACATTCAGTACTTC
CASSTLGIAKNIQYF
>few|TRBJ2-2|TRBV12-5|NA
TGTGCTAGTGGTTTGTCCCCCGGGGCGAAAAACACCGGGGAGCTGTTTTTT
CASGLSPGAKNTGELFF